This T cell receptor beta chain was observed in a study of response to subunit inactivated influenza vaccine. General study results and limits: Each seasonal influenza vaccination recruits few new T cells, the authors suggested.

Germline CDR1 SGHVS, CDR2 FQNEAQ. V shed 2 bases, J shed 5 bases, and the junction held 3 bases outside the gene matches. CDR3 length: 14 residues. About this clonotype itself: Its antigen is still unknown.

In TCRdb, the RT-PCR reads were re-called with MiXCR into one record per CDR3 protein. In the table there are about 610,000 distinct CDR3 sequences, 12% to 15% of which are singletons. The chain has TRBV7-8 and TRBJ1-2; 9 nucleotides align to TRBD1. Specimen: PBMCs from blood, collected 11 to 12 days after vaccination. This receptor was taken from a man in his fifties who received an inactivated influenza vaccine. CDR3 loop: CASSLKQGAYGYTF. CDR3 in DNA: TGTGCCAGCAGCTTAAAACAGGGGGCGTATGGCTACACCTTC. The full variable domain, its missing parts supplied by reference TRBV7-8 and TRBJ1-2, is GAGVSQSPRYKVAKRGQDVALRCDPISGHVSLFWYQQALGQGPEFLTYFQNEAQLDKSGLPSDRFFAERPEGSVSTLKIQRTQQEDSAVYLCASSLKQGAYGYTFGSGTRLTVV.